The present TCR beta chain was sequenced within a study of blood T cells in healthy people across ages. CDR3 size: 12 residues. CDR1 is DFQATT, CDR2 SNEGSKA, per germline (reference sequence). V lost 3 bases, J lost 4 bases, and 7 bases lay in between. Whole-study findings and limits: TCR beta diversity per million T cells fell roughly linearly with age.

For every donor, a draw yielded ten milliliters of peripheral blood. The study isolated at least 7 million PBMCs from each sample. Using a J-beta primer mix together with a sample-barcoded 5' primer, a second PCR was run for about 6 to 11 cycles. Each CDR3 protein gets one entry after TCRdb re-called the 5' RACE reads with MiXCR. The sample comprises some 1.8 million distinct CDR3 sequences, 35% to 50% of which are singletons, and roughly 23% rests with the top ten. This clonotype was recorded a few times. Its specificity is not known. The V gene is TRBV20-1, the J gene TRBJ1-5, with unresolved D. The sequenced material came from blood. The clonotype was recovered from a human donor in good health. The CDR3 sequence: CSASRNNQPQHF. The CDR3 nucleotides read TGCAGTGCTAGCAGGAATAATCAGCCCCAGCATTTT.